This record concerns one TCR beta chain sequence. The antigen remains unidentified. The CDR3 totals 13 residues. V shed 5 bases and J 4 bases; nucleotides not matched to a gene: 3. Germline assignment: CDR1 SEHNR and CDR2 FQNEAQ (reference sequence). The data stem from a study of CD8+ T cells in alopecia areata. Study-wide context: Dosing with tofacitinib proceeded for 6 to 18 months, followed by 6 months off drug. Overall study findings and caveats: Patients displayed less clarity in TCR sharing than mice, a finding possibly related to HLA. Any link of baseline CD8+ expansion to response, resting on one nonresponder, remains uncertain.

RNA, once extracted, was reverse transcribed into cDNA for use as the sequencing template. The assay was immunoSEQ multiplex PCR, and TCRdb's table has in-frame clones only and misses some. This table holds under 150,000 clones, approximately 57% found once. Treatment given: oral pan-JAK inhibitor, 5-10 mg twice daily. Obtained from alopecia areata patients were lesional scalp punch biopsies along with peripheral blood. The sample here was CD4+ T cells sorted from blood, taken at week 4, from a patient treated with tofacitinib. The sequence was obtained from a human donor with alopecia areata. The chain combines TRBV7-9 with TRBJ2-3, with TRBD1 matching 7 bases. The CDR3 region is CASSPGTADTQYF. Here the CDR3 DNA reads TGTGCCAGCAGCCCGGGGACAGCAGATACGCAGTATTTT.